The following is a TCR beta chain sequence with its context. V was pared by 0 bases and J by 7 bases, with 15 bases of the junction left unmatched. Germline values: CDR1 LGHNA, CDR2 YNFKEQ. The CDR3 has 19 amino acids. The record originates from a study of cytomegalovirus exposure and HLA in healthy donors. Primers for the PCR totalled 60 Vbeta and 13 Jbeta. Profiled with immunoSEQ multiplex PCR; TCRdb holds only in-frame clones, not every one. The sample records 100,000 to 150,000 clones, roughly 82% being singletons. The receptor comes from a male donor in good health and CMV-seropositive. What was sequenced was PBMCs. The genes are TRBV4-2 and TRBJ1-1; TRBD1 agrees at 12 bases. The CDR3 DNA follows: TGTGCCAGCAGCCAAGACGTTTTGGTCGGCGGGACAGGGGGCTATGAAGCTTTCTTT. Translating gives CASSQDVLVGGTGGYEAFF.